The sequence of this T cell receptor (beta chain) was determined in a study of response to subunit inactivated influenza vaccine. Study-wide points: Authors suggested few new T cells are recruited by each seasonal influenza vaccination.

Germline CDR1 is SEHNR and CDR2 is FQNEAQ (reference sequence). V gave up 5 bases and J gave up 9 bases, with 15 bases separating them. The CDR3 is 13 residues long. In TCRdb, the RT-PCR reads were re-called with MiXCR into one record per CDR3 protein. The table includes 500,000 to 750,000 distinct CDR3 sequences, about 14% detected once. Points on this clonotype: Its antigen is unknown.

This sample comprised PBMCs from blood, obtained 11 to 12 days after vaccination. The sequence was collected from a man aged 45 to 65 who received an inactivated influenza vaccine. V and J are TRBV7-9 and TRBJ2-3; D might be TRBD2 (6 bases). CDR3 DNA: TGTGCCAGCAGCCCAGGAGGGGATCACACGCAGTATTTT. Protein sequence: CASSPGGDHTQYF.